This T cell receptor beta chain was found in a study of T cell clusters in autoimmune cytopenias. General study findings and limits: A dominant lymphoma-associated repertoire apparently masked the cluster-lack signature in secondary cytopenia versus chronic lymphocytic leukemia. TRB repertoire shifts in secondary cytopenia and chronic lymphocytic leukemia mostly reflected lymphoma, not autoimmunity.

TRB rearrangements were amplified by touch-down multiplex PCR with mixed TRB-A/B primers. TCRdb reanalyzed the multiplex PCR reads and collapses them to one entry per CDR3 protein, without DNA. The sample includes 5,000 to 7,000 distinct CDR3 sequences. TRB was amplified from about 250 ng of peripheral blood genomic DNA per sample. This clonotype is identified as medium-sized from frequency. Its antigen is as yet unknown. The same sample was also used in a study of T cell repertoires in aging, cancer and after chemotherapy.

The sequence came from a human donor in good health. Input material: peripheral blood.

This CDR3 is CASRSAGTYEQYF. V and J are TRBV5-4 and TRBJ2-7; TCRdb lists TRBD1, though no DNA is available to test this call. The CDR3 is made up of 13 amino acids. Germline V CDR1 and CDR2: SGHNT, YYREEE (reference sequence).